The T cell receptor beta chain under discussion was sequenced for a study of shared T cell receptors in the human thymus. Profiled with immunoSEQ multiplex PCR; TCRdb holds only in-frame clones, not every one. The sample carries hundreds of thousands of clones, roughly 90% recorded once. CDR3 size: 14 residues. Between the trimmed V and J ends, which lost 5 bases and 2 bases, there was a span of 14 bases. The germline CDR1 and CDR2 sequences are SGHTS and YDEGEE. A further study also used this sample, focusing on human thymus T cells.

This TCR derives from a boy younger than two with a congenital heart defect. Input material: thymocytes. The chain recombines TRBV5-8 with TRBJ2-7; D possibly corresponds to TRBD2 (5 bases). The CDR3, as DNA: TGTGCCAGCAGAGGAGACGGTAGCGCCTACGAGCAGTACTTC. Amino acid sequence: CASRGDGSAYEQYF.